Each of the 24 T cell receptor beta chains below was sequenced from the same sample in a study of identical twins. TCRdb re-analysed the 5' RACE reads in MiXCR, keeping a single row per CDR3 protein. The sample holds 550,000 to 700,000 distinct CDR3 sequences; around 21% are singletons and the top ten take roughly 4.3%. The same data also contributed to another study, on T cells expressing NK-cell markers.

The material sequenced was PBMCs. Receptors originate from a woman under 30 in good health.

The V and J genes are TRBV20-1 and TRBJ1-2, with D uncertain. Between the trimmed V and J ends, which lost 0 bases and 1 base, there was a span of 9 bases. Germline V gene sequence: CDR1 DFQATT, CDR2 SNEGSKA (reference sequence). The CDR3 has 14 amino acids. The CDR3 loop is CSARDWAGNYGYTF. CDR3 DNA sequence: TGCAGTGCTAGAGATTGGGCCGGTAACTATGGCTACACCTTC.

The J gene is TRBJ1-2, the V gene TRBV10-3; D is unresolved. Trimming shortened V by 2 bases and J by 4 bases, and 14 bases separated the two germline ends. The CDR3 contains 15 residues. Per germline, CDR1 ENHRY and CDR2 SYGVKD. In DNA, the CDR3 is TGTGCCATCAGTGAGAGGTACACAGCATCCTATGGCTACACCTTC. Its translation: CAISERYTASYGYTF.

There are many counts of this clonotype. This rearrangement joins TRBV6-6 to TRBJ2-7, with no clear D. The CDR3 runs 11 residues. Per the germline V gene, CDR1 is MNHNY and CDR2 is SVGAGI (reference sequence). The ends were cut back, 6 bases at V and 3 bases at J, with 6 bases in the middle. DNA for the CDR3: TGTGCCAGCAGCAGAAACTACGAGCAGTACTTC. It translates to CASSRNYEQYF.

This clonotype turned up a few times. The CDR3 loop is CASSLIGVGDTQYF. Written as DNA, the CDR3 is TGTGCCAGCAGCTTAATAGGGGTGGGAGATACGCAGTATTTT. The V and J genes are TRBV7-3 and TRBJ2-3, with a tentative D call TRBD1 (5 bases). Trimming cost V 1 base and J 5 bases, with 10 bases left between them. Germline CDR1 is SGHTA and CDR2 is FQGTGA. This CDR3 has 14 residues.

This chain links TRBV7-8 with TRBJ2-3, with D tentatively TRBD1 (5 bases). Deletions cut 4 bases from V and 3 bases from J, with 17 bases between. From germline, CDR1 is SGHVS and CDR2 FQNEAQ. CDR3 length equals 16 residues. This CDR3 is CASSSQNQGRTDTQYF. The CDR3 DNA reads as TGTGCCAGCAGCTCCCAAAACCAGGGAAGAACAGATACGCAGTATTTT.

The rearrangement joins TRBV5-4 to TRBJ1-6, with TRBD1 matching over 10 bases. After removal of 2 bases from V and 9 bases from J, the junction contained 5 bases not matched to a gene. The CDR3 totals 15 residues. The germline V gene encodes CDR1 SGHNT and CDR2 YYREEE (reference sequence). Written as DNA, the CDR3 is TGTGCCAGCAGCTTCGGGGGGACAGGGGTTTCACCCCTCCACTTT. Translated: CASSFGGTGVSPLHF.

The chain carries TRBV20-1 and TRBJ2-1, with D perhaps assigned TRBD1 or TRBD2 (6 bases each). The CDR3 runs to 14 residues. Deletions cut 4 bases from V and 5 bases from J, with 15 bases between. Germline loops: CDR1 DFQATT, CDR2 SNEGSKA (reference sequence). The CDR3: CSANPGGPNNEQFF. The CDR3 DNA reads TGCAGTGCTAACCCTGGGGGGCCCAACAATGAGCAGTTCTTC.

This chain connects TRBV7-8 to TRBJ1-4; 7 bases align to TRBD1. V shed 4 bases and J 1 base; nucleotides not matched to a gene: 9. CDR1 is SGHVS and CDR2 is FQNEAQ in the germline V gene. The CDR3 contains 17 residues. CDR3 amino acids: CASSSDRLRITNEKLFF. The DNA of the CDR3 is TGTGCCAGCAGCTCGGACAGGTTGAGGATAACTAATGAAAAACTGTTTTTT.

This sequence joins TRBV7-2 and TRBJ2-1, with a tentative D call TRBD2 (6 bases). Trimming stripped 7 bases from V and 4 bases from J, with 14 bases between. Germline CDR1 is SGHTA and CDR2 is FQGNSA. The CDR3 is 14 amino acids. The CDR3 nucleotides read TGTGCCAGCATAGGTGGAGGGTTTTACAATGAGCAGTTCTTC. Translated, it gives CASIGGGFYNEQFF. Full variable domain (outside the CDR3, taken from reference TRBV7-2 and TRBJ2-1): GAGVSQSPSNKVTEKGKDVELRCDPISGHTALYWYRQSLGQGLEFLIYFQGNSAPDKSGLPSDRFSAERTGGSVSTLTIQRTQQEDSAVYLCASIGGGFYNEQFFGPGTRLTVL.

The chain couples TRBV28 to TRBJ2-7; tentative D call: TRBD1 (5 bases). Germline loops: CDR1 MDHEN, CDR2 SYDVKM. V gave up 10 bases and J gave up 2 bases, with 9 bases separating them. The CDR3 totals 11 residues. CDR3 amino acids: CATQGTYEQYF. As DNA, the CDR3 is TGTGCCACCCAGGGTACCTACGAGCAGTACTTC.

V is TRBV29-1 and J is TRBJ2-3, with a tentative D call TRBD1 (5 bases). Trimming took 0 bases from V and 2 from J, leaving 6 bases between them. Germline V gives CDR1 SQVTM, CDR2 ANQGSEA. The CDR3 spans 13 residues. The CDR3 DNA follows: TGCAGCGTTGAAGAGGGGCTCACAGATACGCAGTATTTT. Amino acids: CSVEEGLTDTQYF.

This clonotype occurred once. The gene calls are TRBV2 and TRBJ2-7, with D unclear. Germline-derived CDR1 and CDR2 are SNHLY and FYNNEI. V gave up 6 bases and J gave up 5 bases, with 11 bases separating them. The CDR3 spans 12 residues. The CDR3 DNA follows: TGTGCCAGCAGCCCGGTAGTCAACGAGCAGTACTTC. Amino acids: CASSPVVNEQYF.

There are a few counts of this clonotype. The chain links TRBV11-3 to TRBJ2-1; no clear D. This CDR3 is 12 amino acids long. The V end was cut by 5 bases, the J end by 9 bases, with 11 bases between. Germline loops: CDR1 SGHNT, CDR2 YENEEA. The CDR3 DNA is TGTGCCAGCAGCCCCCAAACGGGTGAGCAGTTCTTC. Translation gives CASSPQTGEQFF.

About this clonotype itself: Being one base from a much bigger clone, this may be a read error. The chain carries TRBV7-8 and TRBJ2-1; perhaps TRBD2 as D (5 bases). The CDR3 runs 10 residues. Per the germline V gene, CDR1 is SGHVS and CDR2 is FQNEAQ. CDR3 nucleotides: TGTGCCTGCAGCGGCAATGAGCAGTTCTTC. Protein product: CACSGNEQFF.

In nucleotides, the CDR3 is TGTGCCAGCAGCTCCCGAGGAAACACCATATATTTT. Its translation is CASSSRGNTIYF. The chain uses TRBV7-2 and TRBJ1-3, with D hard to call. The CDR3 covers 12 residues. Germline values: CDR1 SGHTA, CDR2 FQGNSA. With 4 bases removed from V and 4 bases from J, the gap between germline ends came to 5 bases.

The chain carries TRBV11-2 and TRBJ2-7; TRBD2 agrees at 9 bases. The CDR3 has 15 residues. V trimming: 2 bases; J trimming: 6 bases; junction bases outside the gene matches: 8. The V gene's germline CDR1 is SGHAT and CDR2 FQNNGV. CDR3 DNA: TGTGCCAGCAGCTTAAGGGGGCTAGCGGGAAGCGAGCAGTACTTC. The encoded protein is CASSLRGLAGSEQYF.

This clonotype was observed a handful of times. The rearrangement joins TRBV3-1 to TRBJ2-7, with D perhaps matching TRBD2 (6 bases). The CDR3 extends over 13 amino acids. Germline V gene sequence: CDR1 LGHDT, CDR2 YNNKEL (reference sequence). V was pared by 4 bases and J by 3 bases, with 10 bases between. Here the CDR3 reads CASSPPEGYEQYF. CDR3 nucleotides: TGTGCCAGCAGCCCCCCGGAGGGCTACGAGCAGTACTTC.

Many counts were recorded for this clonotype. J is TRBJ2-1 and V is TRBV6-2 or TRBV6-3; weak D call: TRBD2 (6 bases). V was cut by 6 bases and J by 3 bases, with 18 bases left in between. Looked up from germline, CDR1 is MNHEY and CDR2 is SVGEGT. There are 16 residues in the CDR3. CDR3 region: CASRPASRGLYNEQFF. As DNA, the CDR3 is TGTGCCAGCAGGCCCGCCAGCCGGGGACTCTACAATGAGCAGTTCTTC.

V is TRBV29-1 and J is TRBJ2-1; TRBD1 matches 11 bases. Losses at the gene ends were 5 bases for V and 6 bases for J; bases not matched to a gene: 6. This CDR3 contains 14 residues. CDR1 is SQVTM, CDR2 ANQGSEA, per germline. CDR3: CSVRAGTGGNEQFF. The CDR3 nucleotides read TGCAGCGTTCGGGCCGGGACAGGGGGCAATGAGCAGTTCTTC.

In this sample, this clonotype turned up a few times. The genes are TRBV2 and TRBJ1-2; a weak D match, TRBD1 (6 bases). Trimming took off 7 bases at V and 4 bases at J, with 19 bases between the two ends. The CDR3 totals 15 residues. Germline CDR1 is SNHLY and CDR2 is FYNNEI. CDR3: CASITMGGESYGYTF. Here the CDR3 DNA reads TGTGCCAGCATCACGATGGGGGGCGAGAGCTATGGCTACACCTTC. The variable domain in full, with the rest retrieved from reference TRBV2 and TRBJ1-2, is EPEVTQTPSHQVTQMGQEVILRCVPISNHLYFYWYRQILGQKVEFLVSFYNNEISEKSEIFDDQFSVERPDGSNFTLKIRSTKLEDSAMYFCASITMGGESYGYTFGSGTRLTVV.

This clonotype was counted only a few times. The gene calls are TRBV5-1 and TRBJ1-4; D gene uncertain. V lost 0 bases to trimming and J lost 5 bases, with 8 bases between them. The CDR3 extends over 14 amino acids. Germline V gene lookup returns CDR1 SGHRS and CDR2 YFSETQ. CDR3 coding DNA: TGCGCCAGCAGCTTGGAGATAAGAAATGAAAAACTGTTTTTT. It codes for CASSLEIRNEKLFF.

This chain links TRBV7-9 with TRBJ1-6; 8 nucleotides agree with TRBD1. Germline V gene sequence: CDR1 SEHNR, CDR2 FQNEAQ (reference sequence). The CDR3 contains 15 residues. V gave up 5 bases and J gave up 10 bases; unmatched junction bases: 10. In nucleotides, the CDR3 is TGTGCCAGCAGCACCTGGGACAGGCCGAAATCACCCCTCCACTTT. It codes for CASSTWDRPKSPLHF.

The rearrangement uses TRBV5-6 and TRBJ2-1; a possible D gene is TRBD1 (6 bases). The CDR3 length is 13 residues. The germline gives CDR1 SGHDT, CDR2 YYEEEE. V lost 4 bases, J lost 11 bases, and 16 bases lay in between. The CDR3 protein is CASSTGQSGKQFF. The CDR3 region has the DNA TGTGCCAGCAGCACCGGACAGTCGGGCAAGCAGTTCTTC.

In its sample, this clonotype was seen a few times. The chain couples TRBV7-2 to TRBJ1-1; TRBD1 matches 7 bases. J lost 3 bases, V lost 2 bases, and 9 bases had no gene match. CDR3 size: 16 residues. Germline V CDR1 and CDR2: SGHTA, FQGNSA. CDR3 loop: CASSLSGGASYTEAFF. The CDR3 nucleotides are TGTGCCAGCAGCTTATCAGGGGGGGCTTCATACACTGAAGCTTTCTTT.